These 24 T cell receptor beta chains came from one sample sequenced in a study of blood T cells in healthy people across ages. The authors ran a second PCR of 7 to 11 cycles using a sample-barcoded 5' primer and a J-beta primer mix. Using its own MiXCR run on the 5' RACE reads, TCRdb lists one record per CDR3 protein. The data show about 1,600,000 distinct CDR3 sequences, roughly 45% seen once. The sample consisted of blood. The receptors shown here come from a woman aged 18-35 years in good health.

The V and J genes are TRBV28 and TRBJ2-1, with 12 positions matching TRBD2. The CDR3 runs to 14 residues. Germline V gives CDR1 MDHEN, CDR2 SYDVKM. Trimming cost V 11 bases and J 8 bases; bases outside gene matches: 10. CDR3 sequence: CAARTSGISDEQFF. CDR3 sequence (DNA): TGTGCCGCCCGGACTAGCGGGATCAGCGATGAGCAGTTCTTC.

This chain's CDR3 is CSARTTGEGNQPQHF. CDR3 sequence (DNA): TGCAGTGCTAGAACGACAGGGGAAGGAAATCAGCCCCAGCATTTT. V and J are TRBV20-1 and TRBJ1-5; TRBD1 matches 8 bases. The CDR3 sequence is 15 residues long. J lost 4 bases, V lost 2 bases, and 7 bases had no gene match. Germline V gene lookup returns CDR1 DFQATT and CDR2 SNEGSKA (reference sequence).

The rearrangement links TRBV5-1 to TRBJ2-7; D assignment may be TRBD1 or TRBD2 (5 bases each). Germline V gene sequence: CDR1 SGHRS, CDR2 YFSETQ. V was trimmed by 4 bases and J by 2 bases, leaving 10 bases between them. This CDR3 comprises 13 residues. CDR3 in amino acids: CASSRGEPYEQYF. The CDR3 nucleotides read TGCGCCAGCAGCAGGGGAGAACCCTACGAGCAGTACTTC.

In this sample, this clonotype turned up a few times. The chain has TRBV3-1 and TRBJ2-7; D gene unclear. This CDR3 comprises 17 residues. The V gene lost 0 bases and the J gene lost 4 bases, with 19 bases spanning the gap. CDR1 LGHDT and CDR2 YNNKEL come from the germline V gene (reference sequence). The CDR3 DNA reads TGTGCCAGCAGCCAAGATTTCCCGACTGGAATTTATTACGAGCAGTACTTC. It is translated as CASSQDFPTGIYYEQYF.

The V gene is TRBV30, the J gene TRBJ2-1; D may be TRBD2 (6 bases). CDR1 is GTSNPN and CDR2 is SVGIG in the germline V gene (reference sequence). The CDR3 runs 13 residues. V was trimmed by 1 base and J by 6 bases, leaving 10 bases between them. The CDR3 loop reads CAWSGGLFNEQFF. As DNA, the CDR3 is TGTGCCTGGAGTGGGGGACTCTTCAATGAGCAGTTCTTC.

This clonotype showed up just a few times. The chain links TRBV6-2 or TRBV6-3 to TRBJ2-1; 14 nucleotides match TRBD2. The CDR3 is 17 amino acids. The J segment lost 4 bases and the V segment lost 5 bases, leaving 7 bases of the junction unmatched. Germline V gene lookup returns CDR1 MNHEY and CDR2 SVGEGT. The chain's CDR3 is CASSSGTSGSIYNEQFF. CDR3 nucleotide sequence: TGTGCCAGCAGTAGCGGGACTAGCGGGAGTATTTACAATGAGCAGTTCTTC.

The chain is built from TRBV27 and TRBJ2-3, with D tentatively TRBD2 (5 bases). Germline CDR1 MNHEY, CDR2 SMNVEV (reference sequence). The V gene lost 2 bases and the J gene lost 0 bases, with 18 bases spanning the gap. The CDR3 is 18 amino acids. CDR3 in amino acids: CASSLRALTGTSTDTQYF. DNA for the CDR3: TGTGCCAGCAGTTTACGCGCTTTAACGGGAACCAGCACAGATACGCAGTATTTT.

The J gene is TRBJ2-7, the V gene TRBV7-2; 12 bases map to TRBD1. Germline CDR1 SGHTA, CDR2 FQGNSA. CDR3 length: 15 amino acids. The V gene end was trimmed by 1 base and the J gene end by 11 bases; junction bases not matched to a gene: 9. CDR3 amino acids: CASSLEGTGGNGEYF. DNA for the CDR3: TGTGCCAGCAGCTTAGAAGGGACAGGGGGCAACGGGGAGTACTTC.

This clonotype was counted once. V and J are TRBV12-3 or TRBV12-4 and TRBJ2-6; possible D gene TRBD1, 5 bases. Deletions cut 6 bases from V and 0 bases from J, with 15 bases between. CDR3 length: 17 amino acids. CDR3 sequence: CASSPKTGSSGANVLTF. The CDR3 bases are TGTGCCAGCAGCCCGAAAACAGGTTCCTCTGGGGCCAACGTCCTGACTTTC.

This chain connects TRBV29-1 to TRBJ1-2, with 7 nucleotides matching TRBD1. The length of the CDR3 is 16 residues. In germline, CDR1 is SQVTM, CDR2 ANQGSEA. J was trimmed by 0 bases and V by 7 bases; bases with no gene match: 14. Here the CDR3 DNA reads TGCAGCGCTGGGGGGACAGACAGATCTACTAACTATGGCTACACCTTC. The encoded protein is CSAGGTDRSTNYGYTF.

The chain has TRBV7-6 and TRBJ2-7; 8 bases agree with TRBD2. Germline V gives CDR1 SGHVS, CDR2 FNYEAQ. The CDR3 has 16 residues. The J segment lost 4 bases and the V segment lost 5 bases, leaving 13 bases of the junction unmatched. The CDR3 is CASSLLGAGAQYEQYF. As DNA, the CDR3 is TGTGCCAGCAGCCTGCTGGGAGCGGGGGCCCAATACGAGCAGTACTTC.

This clonotype has more than one count but fewer than ten. This chain joins TRBV2 and TRBJ2-7; TRBD2 matches at 7 bases. The CDR3 sequence is 12 residues long. Germline V lookup: CDR1 SNHLY, CDR2 FYNNEI. The V segment lost 7 bases and the J segment 4 bases; nucleotides outside the gene matches: 4. In nucleotides, the CDR3 is TGTGCCAGCATCGCCGGGGGGTACGAGCAGTACTTC. It translates to CASIAGGYEQYF.

At least ten counts were recorded for this clonotype. This rearrangement joins TRBV29-1 to TRBJ2-1; no clear D. The germline gives CDR1 SQVTM, CDR2 ANQGSEA. The CDR3 loop spans 13 amino acids. Trimming took off 4 bases at V and 0 bases at J, with 7 bases between the two ends. The CDR3 region has the DNA TGCAGCGTTGGCGGTAACTCCTACAATGAGCAGTTCTTC. It specifies CSVGGNSYNEQFF.

This clonotype has a handful of counts. The chain links TRBV6-2 or TRBV6-3 to TRBJ2-3; D unclear. The germline V gene has CDR1 MNHEY and CDR2 SVGEGT. This CDR3 comprises 14 residues. The V end lost 4 bases, the J end lost 4 bases, and 12 bases lay between the germline ends. CDR3 region: CASSSPRHADTQYF. The CDR3 nucleotides are TGTGCCAGCAGTTCTCCCCGTCACGCAGATACGCAGTATTTT.

This clonotype is a singleton in its sample. V and J are TRBV5-1 and TRBJ1-5; possible D gene TRBD1, 5 bases. V was clipped by 4 bases and J by 1 base, with 15 bases between them. The CDR3 has 16 residues. Germline V gene data show CDR1 as SGHRS and CDR2 as YFSETQ. CDR3 coding DNA: TGCGCCAGCAGCCGGAACGGGGGACCAAGCAATCAGCCCCAGCATTTT. It codes for CASSRNGGPSNQPQHF.

This clonotype appeared a single time. V usage is TRBV7-9 and J usage is TRBJ2-1; D uncertain. Germline CDR1 and CDR2: SEHNR and FQNEAQ (reference sequence). The V end was cut by 5 bases, the J end by 0 bases, with 17 bases between. The CDR3 is made up of 17 amino acids. This CDR3 is CASSTTVARSSYNEQFF. The CDR3 nucleotides are TGTGCCAGCAGCACTACAGTTGCAAGGAGCTCCTACAATGAGCAGTTCTTC.

The rearrangement joins TRBV6-2 or TRBV6-3 to TRBJ2-3; TRBD2 matches 8 bases. Germline V gives CDR1 MNHEY, CDR2 SVGEGT. This CDR3 is built from 15 residues. The ends lost 8 bases at V and 4 bases at J; junction bases unmatched: 11. In DNA, the CDR3 is TGTGCCAGCCTCTCGGGACTAGTGCACGCAGATACGCAGTATTTT. Protein product: CASLSGLVHADTQYF.

V is TRBV7-2 and J is TRBJ2-7, with TRBD1 identical over 12 bases. This CDR3 region has 15 residues. J gave up 6 bases and V 5 bases, and 8 bases lay outside the gene matches. Germline-derived CDR1 and CDR2 are SGHTA and FQGNSA. CDR3 sequence reads: CASSITGTGGGEQYF. For the CDR3, the DNA is TGTGCCAGCAGCATAACCGGGACAGGGGGCGGCGAGCAGTACTTC.

DNA for the CDR3: TGTGCCAGCAGCCCCAGAGCGACTAGCGGGGGTTACGAGCAGTACTTC. This encodes CASSPRATSGGYEQYF. This chain uses TRBV3-1 with TRBJ2-7, with 12 bases aligning to TRBD2. CDR3 size: 16 residues. V was clipped by 4 bases and J by 4 bases; unmatched bases: 8. Germline-derived CDR1 and CDR2 are LGHDT and YNNKEL (reference sequence).

This clonotype was observed once. The chain combines TRBV20-1 with TRBJ2-1; 7 bases agree with TRBD2. The J call could be wrong; TRBJ2-7 is a better fit for the DNA end. The CDR3 is 15 residues long. Germline lookup yields CDR1 DFQATT and CDR2 SNEGSKA (reference sequence). CDR3 bases: TGCAGTGCTGGACCCGGGACTACATCCTACAATGAGCAGTACTTC. Amino acids: CSAGPGTTSYNEQYF.

In DNA, the CDR3 is TGTGCCTGGAGTACGGCGGGGGGAAACAATGAGCAGTTCTTC. This codes for CAWSTAGGNNEQFF. This sequence joins TRBV30 and TRBJ2-1; TRBD2 matches 8 bases. Germline assignment: CDR1 GTSNPN and CDR2 SVGIG (reference sequence). V shed 2 bases and J 5 bases; nucleotides not matched to a gene: 5. CDR3 size: 14 residues.

V is TRBV3-1 and J is TRBJ2-7, with TRBD2 matching over 7 bases. The CDR3 totals 17 residues. Unmatched junction bases numbered 10, after V lost 0 bases and J lost 2 bases. Germline V gives CDR1 LGHDT, CDR2 YNNKEL (reference sequence). In DNA form, the CDR3 reads TGTGCCAGCAGCCAAGACGAAACCACGGGGAGGGCCTACGAGCAGTACTTC. Protein product: CASSQDETTGRAYEQYF.

This chain links TRBV7-2 with TRBJ2-1, with 9 bases aligning to TRBD2. Trimming at V came to 5 bases and at J to 4 bases, leaving 6 bases not matched to a gene. The CDR3 spans 15 residues. The V gene's germline CDR1 is SGHTA and CDR2 FQGNSA. CDR3 residues: CASSVGTSIYNEQFF. In DNA, the CDR3 is TGTGCCAGCAGCGTCGGGACTAGCATATACAATGAGCAGTTCTTC.

The chain recombines TRBV30 with TRBJ1-2; D is undetermined. This CDR3 has 14 residues. Trimming stripped 5 bases from V and 2 bases from J, with 15 bases between. CDR1 is GTSNPN, CDR2 SVGIG, per germline (reference sequence). CDR3 sequence (DNA): TGTGCCTGGGATAACGGGAGGGAGAACTATGGCTACACCTTC. It specifies CAWDNGRENYGYTF.